Presented here are 14 T cell receptor beta chains from one specimen sequenced in a study of Graves' ophthalmopathy and Graves' hyperthyroidism. TCR beta CDR3 regions were amplified from RNA transcripts. RT-PCR with HTBI primers came first, then second-round multiplex PCR. MiXCR, applied by TCRdb to the multiplex PCR reads, yields one record per CDR3 protein. This table has about 390,000 distinct CDR3 sequences, 15% to 17% appearing once. What was sequenced was peripheral blood. These receptors were taken from a woman between 18 and 29 years old with stable Graves' hyperthyroidism.

This clonotype was seen many times. V usage is TRBV7-8 and J usage is TRBJ1-2, with D possibly being TRBD1 (5 bases). This CDR3 is built from 14 residues. The V end lost 5 bases, the J end lost 7 bases, and 17 bases lay between the germline ends. In germline, CDR1 is SGHVS, CDR2 FQNEAQ. CDR3 in amino acids: CASSLSTGVPGYTF. CDR3 nucleotide sequence: TGTGCCAGCAGCCTCTCTACAGGCGTTCCTGGCTACACCTTC. Complete variable domain (other parts from reference TRBV7-8 and TRBJ1-2): GAGVSQSPRYKVAKRGQDVALRCDPISGHVSLFWYQQALGQGPEFLTYFQNEAQLDKSGLPSDRFFAERPEGSVSTLKIQRTQQEDSAVYLCASSLSTGVPGYTFGSGTRLTVV.

The rearrangement uses TRBV24-1 and TRBJ2-2; D is undetermined. V lost 7 bases to trimming and J lost 11 bases, with 10 bases between them. CDR3 length equals 11 residues. The germline V gene encodes CDR1 KGHDR and CDR2 SFDVKD. The CDR3 reads CATRGNGELFF. The CDR3 DNA sequence: TGTGCCACCAGGGGGAACGGAGAGCTGTTTTTT.

This chain joins TRBV5-1 and TRBJ2-5; TRBD2 aligns across 14 bases. This CDR3 region has 16 residues. Germline CDR1 and CDR2: SGHRS and YFSETQ. Germline trimming cut 4 bases from V and 5 bases from J; bases unmatched to any gene: 7. This CDR3 is CASSKRTSGGPETQYF. CDR3 coding DNA: TGCGCCAGCAGCAAAAGGACTAGCGGGGGGCCGGAGACCCAGTACTTC.

For this clonotype: Possible read error: a much larger clone is one base away. J is TRBJ1-2 and V is TRBV6-1; no reliable D call. The germline V gene encodes CDR1 MNHNS and CDR2 SASEGT. This CDR3 is 14 amino acids long. For the CDR3, the DNA is TGTGCCAGCAGTGAAGCGTTCGGGGAGGATGGCTACGCCTTC. Protein: CASSEAFGEDGYAF.

The sample holds many counts of this clonotype. This chain uses TRBV12-3 or TRBV12-4 with TRBJ2-7, with 10 bases aligning to TRBD2. Unmatched junction bases numbered 8, after V lost 5 bases and J lost 7 bases. The CDR3 has 14 amino acids. CDR3 in DNA: TGTGCCAGCAGTGTCACTAGCGGGGTATATGAGCAGTACTTC. Residues: CASSVTSGVYEQYF.

This chain uses TRBV5-1 with TRBJ1-2; D gene uncertain. The ends were cut back, 0 bases at V and 4 bases at J, with 13 bases in the middle. This CDR3 is built from 15 residues. The V gene's germline CDR1 is SGHRS and CDR2 YFSETQ. The CDR3 sequence is CASSLAEGSVYGYTF. Here the CDR3 DNA reads TGCGCCAGCAGCTTGGCTGAGGGCAGCGTCTATGGCTACACCTTC.

This clonotype was detected many times. The rearrangement uses TRBV9 and TRBJ2-7, with D unclear. Germline-derived CDR1 and CDR2 are SGDLS and YYNGEE. The germline V and J ends were trimmed by 3 bases and 5 bases, with 21 bases remaining between them. The CDR3 contains 16 residues. CDR3 sequence (DNA): TGTGCCAGCAGCGCAATACACCGGGCCAAAACAAACGAGCAGTACTTC. It translates to CASSAIHRAKTNEQYF.

V and J are TRBV15 and TRBJ1-1; D is unclear. The V end lost 0 bases, the J end lost 4 bases, and 6 bases lay between the germline ends. Germline V gene lookup returns CDR1 LNHNV and CDR2 YYDKDF (reference sequence). This CDR3 region has 13 residues. CDR3 region: CATSREVSTEAFF. The CDR3 DNA is TGTGCCACCAGCAGAGAGGTTAGCACTGAAGCTTTCTTT.

The chain joins TRBV25-1 to TRBJ1-4, with D possibly being TRBD1 (6 bases). V lost 0 bases and J lost 8, with 13 bases in between. The germline V gene encodes CDR1 MGHDK and CDR2 SYGVNS. CDR3 size: 15 residues. CDR3 in DNA: TGTGCCAGCAGTGAATATGCCTGGGGGCGGGAAAAACTGTTTTTT. Translating gives CASSEYAWGREKLFF.

This clonotype was recorded many times. The chain uses TRBV4-1 and TRBJ2-5; 7 bases map to TRBD2. The J segment lost 4 bases and the V segment lost 0 bases, leaving 11 bases of the junction unmatched. Germline CDR1 and CDR2: MGHRA and YSYEKL. CDR3 length equals 17 residues. CDR3 protein: CASSQDLGSGAGETQYF. The CDR3, as DNA: TGCGCCAGCAGCCAAGATCTTGGAAGCGGGGCAGGAGAGACCCAGTACTTC.

Concerning this clonotype itself: This CDR3 is missing its conserved last phenylalanine or tryptophan, likely due to a read error. The chain recombines TRBV9 with TRBJ1-1; a possible D gene is TRBD1 (6 bases). The germline CDR1 and CDR2 sequences are SGDLS and YYNGEE. This CDR3 comprises 16 residues. The V end lost 3 bases, the J end lost 5 bases, and 20 bases lay between the germline ends. The chain's CDR3 is CASSARAGGGGTEAFL. In nucleotides, the CDR3 is TGTGCCAGCAGCGCCCGGGCGGGGGGCGGAGGTACTGAAGCTTTCCTT.

V and J are TRBV6-1 and TRBJ1-5, with D possibly TRBD1 on 6 matching bases. This CDR3 spans 13 amino acids. The V end was cut by 3 bases, the J end by 16 bases, with 19 bases between. Germline CDR1 reads MNHNS; CDR2 reads SASEGT. The CDR3 DNA reads as TGTGCCAGCAGTGAGCCAGAACAGGGAGTTGGACATTTT. As protein: CASSEPEQGVGHF.

This clonotype was seen many times. The J gene is TRBJ1-1, the V gene TRBV27, with a tentative D call TRBD1 (6 bases). V lost 5 bases and J 1 base, leaving 14 bases between the germline ends. The CDR3 consists of 15 residues. Germline values: CDR1 MNHEY, CDR2 SMNVEV (reference sequence). This CDR3 is CASSTPTGTNTEAFF. The CDR3 DNA follows: TGTGCCAGCAGTACCCCTACAGGGACGAACACTGAAGCTTTCTTT.

This clonotype showed up just once. V gene TRBV7-8 combines with J gene TRBJ1-1, with 7 bases fitting TRBD1. Losses at the gene ends were 4 bases for V and 0 bases for J; bases not matched to a gene: 11. CDR1 SGHVS and CDR2 FQNEAQ come from the germline V gene. The CDR3 extends over 17 amino acids. For the CDR3, the DNA is TGTGCCAGCAGCTCACGACAGGGTTTTGGGTTGAACACTGAAGCTTTCTTT. Amino acid sequence: CASSSRQGFGLNTEAFF.